Sequencing of this T cell receptor (beta chain) was carried out in a study of T-cell reconstitution after alpha-beta-depleted transplantation in children. Using unique molecular identifiers, the investigators prepared the TCRbeta library. TCRdb independently ran MiXCR on the PCR reads; one entry per CDR3 protein. The data contain a few hundred thousand distinct CDR3 sequences, approximately 20% of them seen just once; the ten biggest clones take up 3% to 3.5%. Germline trimming cut 1 base from V and 9 bases from J; bases unmatched to any gene: 13. This CDR3 has 17 residues. From germline, CDR1 is MNHNS and CDR2 SASEGT. At least ten counts were recorded for this clonotype.

V usage is TRBV6-1 and J usage is TRBJ2-1; 9 nucleotides match TRBD1. Sample: PBMCs from the stem cell graft donor, taken from the stem cell graft. The TCR sequence derives from a human donor who donated a stem cell graft to a child with acute lymphoblastic leukemia. The CDR3 DNA sequence: TGTGCCAGCAGTGAAGGGACCGGGACAGGGACATCAAGTGAGCAGTTCTTC. Translating gives CASSEGTGTGTSSEQFF.